A single sample is the source of the 30 T cell receptor beta chains below, sequenced in a study of regulatory T cells in long-lasting Graves disease. iRepertoire HTBI primers and Arm-PCR of CDR3 regions built TCR beta libraries. TCRdb reprocessed the multiplex PCR reads with MiXCR, giving one entry per CDR3 protein. Among about 340,000 distinct CDR3 sequences listed, about 20% were seen once. Time point denoted: persistent/refractory GD, antithyroid drugs over 5 years with positive TRAb. The TCR library was made from RNA that had been extracted from PBMCs in TRIzol. The specimen was peripheral blood mononuclear cells (PBMCs), collected when the disease was refractory, from a patient treated with antithyroid drugs. The receptors shown here come from a female donor with Graves disease.

The chain combines TRBV28 with TRBJ2-3; TRBD1 matches 8 bases. Germline CDR1 and CDR2: MDHEN and SYDVKM. The junction had 5 bases not matched to a gene; V was cut back by 6 bases and J by 3 bases. This CDR3 contains 14 residues. CDR3 sequence reads: CASRTRGRTDTQYF. The CDR3 region has the DNA TGTGCCAGCAGGACCAGGGGGCGTACAGATACGCAGTATTTT.

The sample holds many counts of this clonotype. The chain recombines TRBV11-2 with TRBJ1-6, with a tentative D call TRBD1 (6 bases). CDR3 length: 16 residues. Per the germline V gene, CDR1 is SGHAT and CDR2 is FQNNGV. V was pared by 2 bases and J by 3 bases, with 11 bases between. The CDR3 protein is CASSLRRGYYNSPLHF. The CDR3 nucleotides are TGTGCCAGCAGCTTACGAAGGGGGTACTATAATTCACCCCTCCACTTT. Full variable domain (rest looked up from reference TRBV11-2 and TRBJ1-6): EAGVAQSPRYKIIEKRQSVAFWCNPISGHATLYWYQQILGQGPKLLIQFQNNGVVDDSQLPKDRFSAERLKGVDSTLKIQPAKLEDSAVYLCASSLRRGYYNSPLHFGNGTRLTVT.

This clonotype was counted at least ten times. This sequence joins TRBV28 and TRBJ2-7; 8 positions match TRBD1. V lost 1 base, J lost 6 bases, and 11 bases stayed unmatched. Germline CDR1 reads MDHEN; CDR2 reads SYDVKM. CDR3 length: 16 residues. The CDR3 DNA is TGTGCCAGCAGTTTATTTTGGTCAGGGGGCATCCTCGAGCAGTACTTC. This encodes CASSLFWSGGILEQYF.

This clonotype came up once. J is TRBJ2-2 and V is TRBV5-4; the D is unclear. The CDR3 is 13 amino acids. Trimming removed 0 bases from V and 8 bases from J, with 8 bases in between. From germline, CDR1 is SGHNT and CDR2 YYREEE (reference sequence). The CDR3 region has the DNA TGTGCCAGCAGCTTGGCCGGAGTTGGGGAGCTGTTTTTT. Translation gives CASSLAGVGELFF.

The rearrangement uses TRBV19 and TRBJ1-1, with 7 bases fitting TRBD1. The germline gives CDR1 LNHDA, CDR2 SQIVND (reference sequence). This CDR3 spans 14 amino acids. With 6 bases clipped from V and 0 bases from J, the junction kept 4 bases outside the gene matches. CDR3: CASRGTVMNTEAFF. CDR3 sequence (DNA): TGTGCCAGTAGGGGGACAGTGATGAACACTGAAGCTTTCTTT.

This clonotype was seen ten or more times. The chain uses TRBV3-1 and TRBJ1-2, with 8 bases matching TRBD1. In germline, CDR1 is LGHDT, CDR2 YNNKEL (reference sequence). The J segment lost 8 bases and the V segment lost 3 bases, leaving 8 bases of the junction unmatched. This CDR3 is built from 14 residues. The CDR3 sequence is CASSHRQGTMGYTF. The CDR3 nucleotides read TGTGCCAGCAGCCATAGACAGGGGACTATGGGCTACACCTTC.

In this sample, this clonotype turned up many times. The rearrangement links TRBV20-1 to TRBJ1-5; D may be TRBD1 (6 bases). The length of the CDR3 is 13 residues. Germline V gives CDR1 DFQATT, CDR2 SNEGSKA (reference sequence). V lost 2 bases and J 7 bases, leaving 12 bases between the germline ends. CDR3 sequence reads: CSARRQGIQPQHF. CDR3 DNA sequence: TGCAGTGCTAGAAGGCAGGGGATCCAGCCCCAGCATTTT.

The J gene is TRBJ2-2, the V gene TRBV28, with unresolved D. The CDR3 runs to 13 residues. The germline V and J ends were trimmed by 5 bases and 4 bases, with 8 bases remaining between them. Germline V CDR1 and CDR2: MDHEN, SYDVKM. The CDR3 protein is CASSPSPTGELFF. The CDR3 bases are TGTGCCAGCAGTCCCTCCCCCACCGGGGAGCTGTTTTTT.

V usage is TRBV5-1 and J usage is TRBJ2-7, with 9 bases identical to TRBD1. The CDR3 has 15 amino acids. V gave up 4 bases and J gave up 0 bases; unmatched junction bases: 5. The germline V gene has CDR1 SGHRS and CDR2 YFSETQ. CDR3 protein: CASSRGTGLSYEQYF. The CDR3 DNA follows: TGCGCCAGCAGCCGCGGGACAGGGCTCTCCTACGAGCAGTACTTC.

This clonotype turned up a few times. This chain links TRBV10-2 with TRBJ2-7; 7 positions match TRBD1. CDR1 and CDR2 (germline): WSHSY, SAAADI. The CDR3 runs 13 residues. The V gene end was trimmed by 9 bases and the J gene end by 2 bases; junction bases not matched to a gene: 7. CDR3 sequence: CASLPGQPYEQYF. CDR3 nucleotide sequence: TGCGCCAGTCTACCGGGACAGCCCTACGAGCAGTACTTC.

This clonotype was detected many times. V gene TRBV2 combines with J gene TRBJ1-6, with 9 bases lining up with TRBD1. With V trimmed by 5 bases and J by 7 bases, 12 bases remained unmatched. Germline-derived CDR1 and CDR2 are SNHLY and FYNNEI. This CDR3 comprises 17 residues. CDR3 residues: CASSTLGQGRSNSPLHF. The CDR3 DNA reads as TGTGCCAGCAGTACCCTGGGACAGGGACGGAGCAATTCACCCCTCCACTTT.

The CDR3 sequence is CASSLDSCEQYF. The CDR3 DNA reads TGTGCCAGCAGCCTTGACAGTTGCGAGCAGTACTTC. The chain joins TRBV12-3 or TRBV12-4 to TRBJ2-7, with D possibly TRBD1 on 5 matching bases. This CDR3 is built from 12 residues. Trimming took off 6 bases at V and 6 bases at J, with 12 bases between the two ends.

This clonotype was detected many times. The V and J genes are TRBV9 and TRBJ1-2; D might be TRBD1 (6 bases). The germline V and J ends were trimmed by 4 bases and 4 bases, with 17 bases remaining between them. The CDR3 totals 15 residues. Germline values: CDR1 SGDLS, CDR2 YYNGEE. The CDR3 DNA reads as TGTGCCAGCAGCCCTGCTGGGGGGGGCGCCTATGGCTACACCTTC. It translates to CASSPAGGGAYGYTF.

This clonotype came up many times. V and J are TRBV19 and TRBJ2-7, with D perhaps TRBD2 (6 bases). Germline assignment: CDR1 LNHDA and CDR2 SQIVND (reference sequence). V lost 3 bases to trimming and J lost 2 bases, with 14 bases between them. This CDR3 has 15 amino acids. The CDR3 nucleotides are TGTGCCAGTAGTATCGCGTCTAGCGCAGCCTACGAGCAGTACTTC. As protein: CASSIASSAAYEQYF.

V and J are TRBV24-1 and TRBJ1-2, with D unclear. V lost 3 bases and J 5 bases, leaving 9 bases between the germline ends. Germline CDR1 KGHDR, CDR2 SFDVKD. The CDR3 loop spans 13 amino acids. The DNA for the CDR3 is TGTGCCACCAGTGATGTACGGAGGTATGGCTACACCTTC. Its translation: CATSDVRRYGYTF.

This clonotype has ten or more counts. This sequence joins TRBV7-9 and TRBJ1-4; D unclear. Per the germline V gene, CDR1 is SEHNR and CDR2 is FQNEAQ (reference sequence). The CDR3 is made up of 16 amino acids. The V gene lost 1 base and the J gene lost 6 bases, with 15 bases spanning the gap. CDR3 region: CASSLGESVGYEKLFF. The CDR3 nucleotides are TGTGCCAGCAGCTTAGGGGAGTCAGTGGGGTATGAAAAACTGTTTTTT.

A remark on this clonotype: Being one base from a much bigger clone, this may be a read error. This is likely a read error, given that the CDR3 carries no conserved phenylalanine or tryptophan at its end. This rearrangement joins TRBV2 to TRBJ1-6, with unresolved D. V was cut by 7 bases and J by 8 bases, with 15 bases left in between. Per the germline V gene, CDR1 is SNHLY and CDR2 is FYNNEI. The CDR3 sequence is 14 residues long. The CDR3 region is CASKLFDRDSPLHL. As DNA, the CDR3 is TGTGCCAGCAAATTATTTGACCGAGATTCACCCCTCCACCTT.

This clonotype was recorded once. One end of the junction is discordant with germline, which a read error may explain. The chain has TRBV30 and TRBJ1-5; D remains unclear. Germline V gene lookup returns CDR1 GTSNPN and CDR2 SVGIG (reference sequence). This CDR3 comprises 15 residues. The CDR3, as DNA: TGTGCCTGGAGCAAAGAGACCGCTAGCAATCAGCTCCAGCATTTT. Amino acid sequence: CAWSKETASNQLQHF. Full variable domain (outside the CDR3, taken from reference TRBV30 and TRBJ1-5): SQTIHQWPATLVQPVGSPLSLECTVEGTSNPNLYWYRQAAGRGLQLLFYSVGIGQISSEVPQNLSASRPQDRQFILSSKKLLLSDSGFYLCAWSKETASNQLQHFGDGTRLSIL.

The sample holds a few counts of this clonotype. The chain is built from TRBV28 and TRBJ2-1, with 9 bases fitting TRBD1. This CDR3 has 15 amino acids. V lost 8 bases, J lost 5 bases, and 10 bases stayed unmatched. Germline loops: CDR1 MDHEN, CDR2 SYDVKM. In DNA form, the CDR3 reads TGTGCCAGCGGATCCGGGACAGGGAGCAACAATGAGCAGTTCTTC. Its protein is CASGSGTGSNNEQFF.

Regarding this clonotype: A far larger clone is a single base away, which makes a read error likely. The chain recombines TRBV6-1 with TRBJ1-6; D perhaps matches TRBD1 (5 bases). This CDR3 comprises 15 residues. Germline CDR1 and CDR2: MNHNS and SASEGT. Trimming pared 5 bases from V and 7 bases from J, leaving 15 bases between. Here the CDR3 reads CASSPPTGTNSPLHF. The CDR3 bases are TGTGCCAGCAGTCCCCCCACGGGGACGAATTCACCCCTCCACTTT.

Remarks on this clonotype: A much larger clone lies one base from this, so it may be a read error. The V call is TRBV7-2, the J call TRBJ2-7, with 9 bases lining up with TRBD1. Germline CDR1 reads SGHTA; CDR2 reads FQGNSA. CDR3 length equals 14 residues. This CDR3 is CAGSGGTGSYEQYF. The CDR3 DNA sequence: TGTGCCGGCAGCGGCGGGACAGGGTCCTACGAGCAGTACTTC.

This clonotype has a count of ten or more. CDR3 amino acids: CASSQPPGQGAFGQYF. DNA of the CDR3: TGTGCCAGCAGTCAACCTCCGGGACAGGGGGCTTTCGGGCAGTACTTC. The chain links TRBV28 to TRBJ2-7; 12 nucleotides line up with TRBD1. V was pared by 5 bases and J by 9 bases, with 14 bases of the junction left unmatched. This CDR3 is 16 amino acids long. Per the germline V gene, CDR1 is MDHEN and CDR2 is SYDVKM.

The rearrangement uses TRBV30 and TRBJ2-7; tentative D call: TRBD1 (5 bases). The CDR3 runs 11 residues. Germline CDR1 GTSNPN, CDR2 SVGIG (reference sequence). V shed 4 bases and J shed 3 bases, with 7 bases lying between them. CDR3 region: CAWTGNYEQYF. CDR3 bases: TGTGCCTGGACAGGGAACTACGAGCAGTACTTC.

The rearrangement uses TRBV6-2 or TRBV6-3 and TRBJ1-4, with TRBD1 as a possible D gene (5 bases). The germline V and J ends were trimmed by 1 base and 6 bases, with 9 bases remaining between them. The CDR3 has 14 residues. Germline V gene data show CDR1 as MNHEY and CDR2 as SVGEGT. For the CDR3, the DNA is TGTGCCAGCAGTTACTGGGGGATGGATGAAAAACTGTTTTTT. Translated, it gives CASSYWGMDEKLFF.

CDR3 DNA sequence: TGTGCCAGTAGTATATGGGGGCAGGGGATAGCCAAAAACATTCAGTACTTC. It codes for CASSIWGQGIAKNIQYF. The chain is built from TRBV19 and TRBJ2-4; a weak D match, TRBD1 (6 bases). Germline V gene lookup returns CDR1 LNHDA and CDR2 SQIVND (reference sequence). The V end was cut by 2 bases, the J end by 0 bases, with 14 bases between. The CDR3 loop spans 17 amino acids.

As for this clonotype: A clone one base away is much larger, so this may be a read error. J is TRBJ2-5 and V is TRBV3-1, with 10 nucleotides matching TRBD2. This CDR3 region has 14 residues. V lost 5 bases, J lost 2 bases, and 2 bases stayed unmatched. Germline CDR1 is LGHDT and CDR2 is YNNKEL (reference sequence). Here the CDR3 DNA reads TGTGCCAGCAGCAAACTAGCGGGACAAGAGACCCAGTACTTC. The encoded protein is CASSKLAGQETQYF.

This clonotype was seen a handful of times. A much larger clone is a single base away; this may be a read error. The rearrangement joins TRBV6-2 or TRBV6-3 to TRBJ1-6; TRBD1 matches at 7 bases. The CDR3 consists of 15 residues. Germline V gene lookup returns CDR1 MNHEY and CDR2 SVGEGT. V was clipped by 2 bases and J by 7 bases; unmatched bases: 5. CDR3 nucleotide sequence: TGTGCCAGCAGTTACCCACAGGGGATCAATTCACCCCTCCACTTT. Its translation is CASSYPQGINSPLHF.

The gene calls are TRBV12-3 or TRBV12-4 and TRBJ2-2; 7 bases are shared with TRBD2. This CDR3 contains 16 residues. The junction had 14 bases not matched to a gene; V was cut back by 6 bases and J by 7 bases. In nucleotides, the CDR3 is TGTGCCAGCAGCTTGGGGCCCGGGGGGTTTGACGGGGAGCTGTTTTTT. Protein: CASSLGPGGFDGELFF.

This clonotype was seen more than once but under ten times. The rearrangement links TRBV13 to TRBJ1-2; D is unclear. The germline gives CDR1 PRHDT, CDR2 FYEKMQ (reference sequence). The CDR3 runs to 13 residues. The germline V and J ends were trimmed by 5 bases and 6 bases, with 13 bases remaining between them. For the CDR3, the DNA is TGTGCCAGCAGCCCGTGGGGAATGGATGGCTACACCTTC. Its translation is CASSPWGMDGYTF.

In its sample, this clonotype was seen many times. The V and J genes are TRBV12-3 or TRBV12-4 and TRBJ1-1; D perhaps matches TRBD1 (6 bases). The CDR3 loop spans 14 amino acids. The germline V and J ends were trimmed by 3 bases and 5 bases, with 13 bases remaining between them. CDR3 loop: CASSFGGASTEAFF. The CDR3 DNA follows: TGTGCCAGCAGTTTCGGGGGGGCCAGTACTGAAGCTTTCTTT.